This T cell receptor (beta chain) was obtained from a study of vaccination effects on CD4 cells after COVID-19. Study-level background: Two-dose vaccination with either BNT162b2 or mRNA-1273 was given to the participants.

Sequencing in the ViraFEST assay came after antigen-specific CD4+ T cells had been expanded with viral peptide pools, which were used to stimulate PBMC. A 10-day culture period preceded the isolation of CD4+ T cells. The infection with SARS-CoV-2 (confirmed by PCR) occurred in this person between March and December 2020. A half-medium replacement with IL-2 medium was carried out on days 3 and 7. Notes on the study in general: Clones of infection and vaccine origin contracted markedly late after vaccination.

Comments on this clone: No antigen is known for it.

Only in-frame clones appear in the TCRdb table, and some are missing; sequencing was by immunoSEQ multiplex PCR. Of 20,000 to 25,000 clones in the sample, roughly 80% were seen once. V lost 3 bases and J lost 5; bases outside the gene matches: 7. The germline V gene encodes CDR1 KGHDR and CDR2 SFDVKD. The CDR3 has 16 residues. This receptor was obtained from a human donor who had a prior SARS-CoV-2 infection. The chain links TRBV24-1 to TRBJ2-1, with TRBD2 matching over 9 bases. The input for sequencing was CD4+ T cells from PBMCs cultured with a peptide pool, taken before COVID-19 vaccination. CDR3 region: CATSDPGTSRNNEQFF. CDR3 bases: TGTGCCACCAGTGATCCCGGGACTAGCAGAAACAATGAGCAGTTCTTC.